These 12 T cell receptor beta chains were all obtained from the same sample, sequenced in a study of CDR3 diversity in severe acne. Via MiXCR, TCRdb re-called the PCR reads, giving one row per CDR3 protein. The profile shows about 90,000 distinct CDR3 sequences, approximately 54% of them singletons. Source material: blood. These TCRs come from a male donor with severe acne vulgaris.

This clonotype was found many times. The chain couples TRBV2 to TRBJ2-5, with D unclear. Germline loops: CDR1 SNHLY, CDR2 FYNNEI. V lost 5 bases to trimming and J lost 5 bases, with 9 bases between them. The CDR3 spans 12 residues. CDR3 coding DNA: TGTGCCAGCAGTCGCCTAGAGGAGACCCAGTACTTC. It encodes CASSRLEETQYF.

V gene TRBV4-3 combines with J gene TRBJ1-4, with D unresolved. The V and J ends lost 1 base and 2 bases respectively, with 8 bases between them. CDR1 is LGHNA and CDR2 is YSLEER in the germline V gene. This CDR3 has 15 amino acids. Here the CDR3 reads CASSQGSLTNEKLFF. DNA for the CDR3: TGCGCCAGCAGCCAAGGCTCCCTTACTAATGAAAAACTGTTTTTT.

The CDR3: CASSYSLGPTQYF. The CDR3, as DNA: TGTGCCAGCAGTTACTCCCTGGGGCCTACGCAGTATTTT. The rearrangement joins TRBV6-2 or TRBV6-3 to TRBJ2-3, with a possible D match to TRBD1 (5 bases). The V gene's germline CDR1 is MNHEY and CDR2 SVGEGT. Trimming cost V 0 bases and J 8 bases, with 9 bases left between them. This CDR3 has 13 residues.

The CDR3 DNA follows: TGTGCCAGCAGCCCAGAGAGCGACTCCTACGAGCAGTACTTC. Its protein product is CASSPESDSYEQYF. V is TRBV9 and J is TRBJ2-7; D call uncertain. The CDR3 has 14 residues. CDR1 is SGDLS and CDR2 is YYNGEE in the germline V gene. V dropped 4 bases and J dropped 0 bases, with 11 bases sitting between them.

This clonotype was observed at least ten times. The chain has TRBV10-1 and TRBJ2-3, with a tentative D call TRBD1 (6 bases). Germline CDR1 and CDR2: WNHNN and SYGVQD (reference sequence). This CDR3 has 13 amino acids. V lost 4 bases to trimming and J lost 5 bases, with 10 bases between them. DNA for the CDR3: TGCGCCAGCAGTGCACAGGGATTAGATACGCAGTATTTT. It specifies CASSAQGLDTQYF.

Comments on this clonotype: The junction departs from the called germline gene at one end, perhaps through a read error. The chain uses TRBV7-2 and TRBJ1-5; D is undetermined. Germline CDR1 is SGHTA and CDR2 is FQGNSA. There are 15 residues in the CDR3. CDR3 DNA: TGTGCCGGCAGCGTGAGTACAAATAGCAATCAGCCCCAGCATTTT. Translated, it gives CAGSVSTNSNQPQHF.

This clonotype was seen a few times. This chain joins TRBV9 and TRBJ2-5; perhaps D is TRBD1 or TRBD2 (6 bases each). V shed 4 bases and J shed 4 bases, with 23 bases lying between them. Germline CDR1 is SGDLS and CDR2 is YYNGEE. The CDR3 covers 17 residues. The CDR3, as DNA: TGTGCCAGCAGCTTGGGAGGAGAAGGGGGGTTGGGAGAGACCCAGTACTTC. Translating gives CASSLGGEGGLGETQYF.

Regarding this clonotype: As the CDR3 is not closed by the conserved phenylalanine or tryptophan, this likely results from a read error. The rearrangement uses TRBV7-9 and TRBJ2-5, with 16 bases identical to TRBD2. The CDR3 totals 20 residues. After removal of 8 bases from V and 2 bases from J, the junction contained 17 bases not matched to a gene. Germline assignment: CDR1 SEHNR and CDR2 FQNEAQ (reference sequence). CDR3 DNA: TGTGCCAGCGGCCCCCGCCCTGGGACTAGCGGGAGGGCAGGGCAAGAGACCCAGTACCTC. Its translation: CASGPRPGTSGRAGQETQYL.

This clonotype was seen ten or more times. The chain employs TRBV11-2 and TRBJ2-5, with D perhaps matching TRBD2 (5 bases). Germline CDR1 reads SGHAT; CDR2 reads FQNNGV. The CDR3 consists of 16 residues. Trimming cost V 2 bases and J 3 bases, with 16 bases left between them. The CDR3 DNA sequence: TGTGCCAGCAGCTTAAAGCAGCGGATTATTAAAGAGACCCAGTACTTC. It specifies CASSLKQRIIKETQYF.

This sequence joins TRBV9 and TRBJ2-7; no firm D call. The CDR3 consists of 15 residues. V dropped 0 bases and J dropped 3 bases, with 13 bases sitting between them. Germline V lookup: CDR1 SGDLS, CDR2 YYNGEE. CDR3 residues: CASSVGPEWGYEQYF. CDR3 nucleotides: TGTGCCAGCAGCGTAGGTCCGGAATGGGGCTACGAGCAGTACTTC.

Ten or more counts support this clonotype. This chain connects TRBV7-9 to TRBJ2-1; 11 nucleotides line up with TRBD2. Germline V gene sequence: CDR1 SEHNR, CDR2 FQNEAQ (reference sequence). V gave up 5 bases and J gave up 6 bases; unmatched junction bases: 9. The CDR3 consists of 16 residues. The CDR3 DNA reads TGTGCCAGCAGCCAAAGGGGACTAGCGGCACTCAATGAGCAGTTCTTC. This sequence encodes CASSQRGLAALNEQFF.

Remarks on this clonotype: A much larger clone differs by one base, so this may be a read error. The chain joins TRBV11-1 to TRBJ2-7; D may correspond to TRBD1 or TRBD2 (5 bases each). Trimming stripped 5 bases from V and 2 bases from J, with 13 bases between. CDR1 is SGHAT, CDR2 FQDESV, per germline (reference sequence). This CDR3 region has 14 residues. For the CDR3, the DNA is TGTGCCAGCAGCCCGGCGAGGGGTCCCTACGAGCAGTACTTC. Protein product: CASSPARGPYEQYF.